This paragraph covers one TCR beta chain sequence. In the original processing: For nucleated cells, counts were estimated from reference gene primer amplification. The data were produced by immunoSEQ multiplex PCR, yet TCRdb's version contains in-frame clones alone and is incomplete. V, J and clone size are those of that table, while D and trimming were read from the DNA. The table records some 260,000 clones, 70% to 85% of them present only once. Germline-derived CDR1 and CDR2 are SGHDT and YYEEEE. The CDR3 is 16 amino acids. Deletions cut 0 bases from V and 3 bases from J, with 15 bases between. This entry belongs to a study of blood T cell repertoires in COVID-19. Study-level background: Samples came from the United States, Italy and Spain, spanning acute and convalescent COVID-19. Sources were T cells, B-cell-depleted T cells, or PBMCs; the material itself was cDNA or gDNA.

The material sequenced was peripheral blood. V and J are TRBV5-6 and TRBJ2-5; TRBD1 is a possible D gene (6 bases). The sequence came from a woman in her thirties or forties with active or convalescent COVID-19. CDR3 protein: CASSLVGMSGEETQYF. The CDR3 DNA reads TGTGCCAGCAGCTTGGTAGGGATGTCAGGGGAAGAGACCCAGTACTTC. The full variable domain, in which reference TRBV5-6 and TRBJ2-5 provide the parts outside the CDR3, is DAGVTQSPTHLIKTRGQQVTLRCSPKSGHDTVSWYQQALGQGPQFIFQYYEEEERQRGNFPDRFSGHQFPNYSSELNVNALLLGDSALYLCASSLVGMSGEETQYFGPGTRLLVL.